This entry describes one TCR beta chain. Its antigen is still unknown. The input lacks base qualities; no much larger clone sits a single base away. A MiSeq instrument was used for deep resolution sequencing, which targeted depths ranging from 1 in 1 million up to 1 in 200,000 T cells, with coverage averaging 10x for each clonotype. TCR beta libraries were generated with the immunoSEQ hsTCRB Kit. The study's processing was this. The data were analyzed with ImmunoSEQ Analyzer and ImmunoSEQ Data Assistant, and V, D and J gene assignments followed IMGT definitions. Clonality, which ranges from 0 to 1, was calculated as one minus the normalized Shannon entropy of productive rearrangement frequencies. Public clonotype analysis was restricted to overrepresented clonotypes comprising at least 0.05% of each patient's repertoire. Approximately 13 age-matched healthy donor repertoires from immuneACCESS served as clonality controls. Imported from immuneACCESS, the table was reduced by TCRdb to in-frame sequences with V and J called. These copies leave out some clones; in studies compared against another copy, an unresolved V gene accounts for under half, and the cause of the remainder is not known. The DNA was the basis for D and trimming; V, J and clone size are from that table. This sample is represented by 95,000 to 100,000 clones; around 73% of them were singletons. The ten biggest clones cover about 29% of the sample.

Sample time point, as interpreted from the label and publication: approximately eleven months on ibrutinib. For TCR beta library preparation, around 2.2 micrograms of genomic DNA was extracted from cryopreserved PBMCs. Longitudinal blood samples from CLL patients on ibrutinib monotherapy were analyzed using high-throughput TCR beta sequencing. The patients took part in an open-label, single-center phase 2 trial of ibrutinib monotherapy. CDR1 and CDR2 (LNHNV, YYDKDF) derive from the germline V gene (reference sequence). V was cut back by 1 base and J by 12 bases, leaving a gap of 10 bases between them. From the cysteine through the phenylalanine, the CDR3 covers 11 amino acids. Only CDR3 DNA is held: 33 bases, read in frame from base 1. This specimen belongs to a study of cytotoxic CD8 clonotypes in ibrutinib-treated CLL (dated by TCRdb to the early 2020s). Study-wide context: The cohort was composed of around twelve relapsed/refractory and about 15 treatment-naive patients; IGHV unmutated status was identified in 17 patients. Responses were partial in some 24 patients and complete in 2; after median 68 months follow-up, about 14 stayed in remission and about twelve progressed. The response samples were drawn at a median of 12 months into treatment, with a range of about 6 to 40 months. An average of around 250,000 productive templates and some 99,000 productive rearrangements was obtained per sample. Longitudinal samples were available for about 30% of the roughly 86 trial participants. Cryopreserved peripheral blood mononuclear cells were collected before treatment, at response, and at either disease progression or sustained remission. Every sample from remission and from progressive disease was obtained while the patients were still on ibrutinib.

What the research found in general, with its limitations: Clonality rose at ibrutinib response, remained stable during sustained remission, and dropped back toward baseline at progression. Baseline clonality was found to be higher than that of age-matched healthy donors and was strongly correlated with circulating CD8+ T-cell counts. Sampling times were not matched between sustained-remission and progressing patients, and lymph node repertoires were not studied. Public clonotypes were rare and either contracted or stayed stable during treatment, and the rise in clonality at ibrutinib response reflected the expansion of private clonotypes.

The sample here was PBMCs, taken after 12 months of ibrutinib treatment. In this chain, TRBV15 is recombined with TRBJ2-7, with the D gene uncertain. The sequence was obtained from a human donor with chronic lymphocytic leukemia. The CDR3 has the sequence CATSRGGKRYF. The nucleotides read TGTGCCACCAGCAGAGGGGGAAAACGGTACTTC.